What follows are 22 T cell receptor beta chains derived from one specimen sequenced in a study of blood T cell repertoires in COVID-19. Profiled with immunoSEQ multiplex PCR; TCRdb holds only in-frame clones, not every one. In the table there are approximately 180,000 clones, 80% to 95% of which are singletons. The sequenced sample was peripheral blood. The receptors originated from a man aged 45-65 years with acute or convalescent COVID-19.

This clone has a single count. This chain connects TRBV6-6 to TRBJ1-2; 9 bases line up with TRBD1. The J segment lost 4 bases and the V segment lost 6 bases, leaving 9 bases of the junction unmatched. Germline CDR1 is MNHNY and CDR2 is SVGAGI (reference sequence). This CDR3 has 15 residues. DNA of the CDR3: TGTGCCAGCAGGACGGACAGGGGATGGAGCTATGGCTACACCTTC. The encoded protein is CASRTDRGWSYGYTF.

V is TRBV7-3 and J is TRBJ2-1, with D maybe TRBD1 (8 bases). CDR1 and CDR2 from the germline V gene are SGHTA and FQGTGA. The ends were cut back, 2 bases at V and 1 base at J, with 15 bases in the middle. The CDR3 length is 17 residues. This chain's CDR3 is CASSLLSGTGSYNEQFF. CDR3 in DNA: TGTGCCAGCAGCTTATTGAGCGGGACAGGATCCTACAATGAGCAGTTCTTC. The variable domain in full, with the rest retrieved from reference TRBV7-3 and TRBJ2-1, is GAGVSQTPSNKVTEKGKYVELRCDPISGHTALYWYRQSLGQGPEFLIYFQGTGAADDSGLPNDRFFAVRPEGSVSTLKIQRTERGDSAVYLCASSLLSGTGSYNEQFFGPGTRLTVL.

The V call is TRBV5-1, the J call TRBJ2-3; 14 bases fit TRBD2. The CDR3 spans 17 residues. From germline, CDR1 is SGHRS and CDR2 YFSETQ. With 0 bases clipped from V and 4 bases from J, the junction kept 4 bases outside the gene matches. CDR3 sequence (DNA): TGCGCCAGCAGCTTGGGACTAGCGGGAGGGGGAGCAGATACGCAGTATTTT. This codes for CASSLGLAGGGADTQYF. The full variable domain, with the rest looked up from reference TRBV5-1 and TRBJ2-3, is KAGVTQTPRYLIKTRGQQVTLSCSPISGHRSVSWYQQTPGQGLQFLFEYFSETQRNKGNFPGRFSGRQFSNSRSEMNVSTLELGDSALYLCASSLGLAGGGADTQYFGPGTRLTVL.

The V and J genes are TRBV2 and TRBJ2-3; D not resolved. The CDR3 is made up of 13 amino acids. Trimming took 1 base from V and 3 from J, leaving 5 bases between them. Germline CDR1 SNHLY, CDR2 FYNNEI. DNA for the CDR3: TGTGCCAGCAGTGAAGAACGGACAGATACGCAGTATTTT. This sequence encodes CASSEERTDTQYF.

This CDR3 is CASARHGEKLFF. CDR3 in DNA: TGTGCCAGCGCCCGACATGGAGAAAAACTGTTTTTT. The chain has TRBV27 and TRBJ1-4; D call uncertain. V lost 8 bases and J 8 bases, leaving 12 bases between the germline ends. Germline CDR1 reads MNHEY; CDR2 reads SMNVEV (reference sequence). The CDR3 is 12 amino acids. Complete variable domain (other parts from reference TRBV27 and TRBJ1-4): EAQVTQNPRYLITVTGKKLTVTCSQNMNHEYMSWYRQDPGLGLRQIYYSMNVEVTDKGDVPEGYKVSRKEKRNFPLILESPSPNQTSLYFCASARHGEKLFFGSGTQLSVL.

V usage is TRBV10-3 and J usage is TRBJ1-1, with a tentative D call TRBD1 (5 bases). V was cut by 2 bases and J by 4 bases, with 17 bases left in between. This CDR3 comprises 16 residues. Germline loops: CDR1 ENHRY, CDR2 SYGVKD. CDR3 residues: CAISEGPQGSGTEAFF. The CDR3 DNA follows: TGTGCCATCAGTGAGGGCCCCCAGGGATCGGGCACTGAAGCTTTCTTT.

The CDR3 nucleotides are TGTGCCAGCAGTGAACAGGGGGCCCTTAACACTGAAGCTTTCTTT. Residues: CASSEQGALNTEAFF. The rearrangement joins TRBV2 to TRBJ1-1; TRBD1 matches 8 bases. V shed 2 bases, J shed 2 bases, and the junction held 4 bases outside the gene matches. Looked up from germline, CDR1 is SNHLY and CDR2 is FYNNEI. The CDR3 runs 15 residues.

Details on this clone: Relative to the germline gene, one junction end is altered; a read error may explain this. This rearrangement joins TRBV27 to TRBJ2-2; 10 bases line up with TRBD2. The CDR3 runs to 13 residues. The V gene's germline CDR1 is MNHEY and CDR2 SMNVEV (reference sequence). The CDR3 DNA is TGTGCCAGCAGTTCCACATCTGGACTAGCGGCTTCTTTT. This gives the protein CASSSTSGLAASF.

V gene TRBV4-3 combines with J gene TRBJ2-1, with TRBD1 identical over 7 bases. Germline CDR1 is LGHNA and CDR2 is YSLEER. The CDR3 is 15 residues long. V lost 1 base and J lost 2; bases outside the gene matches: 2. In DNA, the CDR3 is TGCGCCAGCAGCCAAGGTGACAGGGCCTACAATGAGCAGTTCTTC. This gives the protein CASSQGDRAYNEQFF.

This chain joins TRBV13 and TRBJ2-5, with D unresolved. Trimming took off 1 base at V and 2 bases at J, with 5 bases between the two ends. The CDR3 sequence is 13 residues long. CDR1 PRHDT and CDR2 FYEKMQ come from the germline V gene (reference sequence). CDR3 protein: CASSLESQETQYF. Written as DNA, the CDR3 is TGTGCCAGCAGCTTAGAATCTCAAGAGACCCAGTACTTC.

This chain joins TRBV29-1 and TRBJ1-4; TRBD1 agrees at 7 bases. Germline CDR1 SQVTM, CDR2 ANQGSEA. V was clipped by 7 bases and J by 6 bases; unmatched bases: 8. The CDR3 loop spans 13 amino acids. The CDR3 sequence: CSASGRGDEKLFF. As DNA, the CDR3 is TGCAGCGCCTCGGGCAGGGGGGATGAAAAACTGTTTTTT.

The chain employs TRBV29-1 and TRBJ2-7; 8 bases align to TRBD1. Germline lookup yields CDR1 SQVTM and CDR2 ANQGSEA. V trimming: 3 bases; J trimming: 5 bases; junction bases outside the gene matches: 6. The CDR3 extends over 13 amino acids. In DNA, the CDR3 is TGCAGCGTTGAGGCAGGGGGCTTCCACGAGCAGTACTTC. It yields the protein CSVEAGGFHEQYF.

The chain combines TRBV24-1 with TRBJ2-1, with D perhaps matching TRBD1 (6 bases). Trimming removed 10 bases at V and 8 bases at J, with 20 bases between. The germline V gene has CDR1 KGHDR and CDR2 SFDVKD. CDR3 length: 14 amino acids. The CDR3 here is CATPRQDECYEQFF. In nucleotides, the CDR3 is TGTGCCACTCCTAGACAGGACGAGTGCTATGAGCAGTTCTTC.

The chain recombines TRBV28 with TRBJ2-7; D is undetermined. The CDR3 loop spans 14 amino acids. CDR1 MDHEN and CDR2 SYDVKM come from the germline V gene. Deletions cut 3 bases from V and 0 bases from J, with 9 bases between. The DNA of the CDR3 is TGTGCCAGCAGTTTGTCGGTCGTCTCCTACGAGCAGTACTTC. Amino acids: CASSLSVVSYEQYF. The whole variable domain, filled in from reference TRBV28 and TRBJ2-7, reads DVKVTQSSRYLVKRTGEKVFLECVQDMDHENMFWYRQDPGLGLRLIYFSYDVKMKEKGDIPEGYSVSREKKERFSLILESASTNQTSMYLCASSLSVVSYEQYFGPGTRLTVT.

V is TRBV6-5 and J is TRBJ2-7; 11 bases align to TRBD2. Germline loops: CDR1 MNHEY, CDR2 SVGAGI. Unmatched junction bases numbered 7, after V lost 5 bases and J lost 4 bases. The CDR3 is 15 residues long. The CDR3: CASSPTSGGLYEQYV. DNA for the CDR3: TGTGCCAGCAGTCCAACTAGCGGGGGATTATACGAGCAGTACGTC.

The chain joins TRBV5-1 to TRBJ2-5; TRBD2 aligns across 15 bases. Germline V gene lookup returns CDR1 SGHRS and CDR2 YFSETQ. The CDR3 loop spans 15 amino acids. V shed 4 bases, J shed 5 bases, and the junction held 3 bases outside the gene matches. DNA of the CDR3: TGCGCCAGCAGCACGGGACTAGCGGGAGGTGAGACCCAGTACTTC. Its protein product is CASSTGLAGGETQYF.

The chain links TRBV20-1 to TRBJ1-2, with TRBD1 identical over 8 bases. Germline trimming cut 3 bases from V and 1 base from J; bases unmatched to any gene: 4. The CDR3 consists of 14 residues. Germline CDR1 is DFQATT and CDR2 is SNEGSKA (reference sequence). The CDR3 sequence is CSASEQGVNYGYTF. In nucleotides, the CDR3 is TGCAGTGCTAGTGAACAGGGGGTTAACTATGGCTACACCTTC.

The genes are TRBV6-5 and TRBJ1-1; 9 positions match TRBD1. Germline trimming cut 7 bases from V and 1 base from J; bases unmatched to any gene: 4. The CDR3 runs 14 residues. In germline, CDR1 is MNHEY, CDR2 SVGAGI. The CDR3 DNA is TGTGCCAGCACCATACAGGGGGCGAACACTGAAGCTTTCTTT. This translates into CASTIQGANTEAFF.

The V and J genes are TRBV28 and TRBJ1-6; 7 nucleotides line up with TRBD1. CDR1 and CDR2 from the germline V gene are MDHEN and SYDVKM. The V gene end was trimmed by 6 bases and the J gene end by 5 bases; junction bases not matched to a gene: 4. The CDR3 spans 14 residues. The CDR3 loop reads CASRQGSDNSPLHF. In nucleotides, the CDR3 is TGTGCCAGCAGACAGGGGAGCGATAATTCACCCCTCCACTTT.

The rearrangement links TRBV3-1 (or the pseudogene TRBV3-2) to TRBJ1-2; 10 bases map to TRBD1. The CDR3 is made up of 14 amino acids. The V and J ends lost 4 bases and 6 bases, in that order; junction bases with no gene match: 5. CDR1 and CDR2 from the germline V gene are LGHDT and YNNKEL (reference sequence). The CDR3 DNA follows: TGTGCCAGCAGCCTCGGGACAGGGGCAAATGGCTACACCTTC. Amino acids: CASSLGTGANGYTF.

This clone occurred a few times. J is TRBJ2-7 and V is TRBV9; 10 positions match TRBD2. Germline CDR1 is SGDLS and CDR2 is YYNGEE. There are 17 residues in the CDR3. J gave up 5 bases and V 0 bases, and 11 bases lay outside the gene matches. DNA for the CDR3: TGTGCCAGCAGCGTAGGGGTACGGACTAGCGGTATCCACGAGCAGTACTTC. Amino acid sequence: CASSVGVRTSGIHEQYF.

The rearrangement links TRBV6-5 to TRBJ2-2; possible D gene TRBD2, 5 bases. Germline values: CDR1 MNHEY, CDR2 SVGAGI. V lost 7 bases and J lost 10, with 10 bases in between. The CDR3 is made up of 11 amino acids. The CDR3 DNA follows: TGTGCCAGCAAGGAGGTCGAGGAGCTGTTTTTT. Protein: CASKEVEELFF.